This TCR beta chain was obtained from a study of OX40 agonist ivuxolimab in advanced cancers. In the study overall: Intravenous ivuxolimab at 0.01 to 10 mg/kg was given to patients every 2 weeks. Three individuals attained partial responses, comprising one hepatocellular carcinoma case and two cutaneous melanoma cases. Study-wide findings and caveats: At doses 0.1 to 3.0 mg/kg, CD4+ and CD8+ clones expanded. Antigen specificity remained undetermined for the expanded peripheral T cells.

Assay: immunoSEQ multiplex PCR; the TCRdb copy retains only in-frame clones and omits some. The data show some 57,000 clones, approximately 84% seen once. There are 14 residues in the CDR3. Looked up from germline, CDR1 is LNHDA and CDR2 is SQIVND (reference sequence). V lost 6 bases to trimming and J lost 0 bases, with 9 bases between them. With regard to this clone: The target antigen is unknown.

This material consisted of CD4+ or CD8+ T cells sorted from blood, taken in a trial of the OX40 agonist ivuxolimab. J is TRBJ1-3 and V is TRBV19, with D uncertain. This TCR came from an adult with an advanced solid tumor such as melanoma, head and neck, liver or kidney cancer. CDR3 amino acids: CASSRGISGNTIYF. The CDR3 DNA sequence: TGTGCCAGTAGCCGAGGGATCTCTGGAAACACCATATATTTT. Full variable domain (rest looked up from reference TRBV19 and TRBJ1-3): DGGITQSPKYLFRKEGQNVTLSCEQNLNHDAMYWYRQDPGQGLRLIYYSQIVNDFQKGDIAEGYSVSREKKESFPLTVTSAQKNPTAFYLCASSRGISGNTIYFGEGSWLTVV.